The entry below describes one TCR beta chain. No antigen is known for it. TRB amplification used 250 ng of peripheral blood genomic DNA. This entry is derived from a study of T cell clusters in autoimmune cytopenias. The CDR3 extends over 14 amino acids. Looked up from germline, CDR1 is SGHRS and CDR2 is YFSETQ. TRB rearrangements were amplified by touch-down multiplex PCR with mixed TRB-A/B primers. Reprocessing the multiplex PCR reads, TCRdb reports a single entry for every CDR3 protein and omits DNA. This sample's clone table lists about 11,000 distinct CDR3 sequences. Whole-study results and caveats: Primary autoimmune cytopenia patients appeared to lack physiological T cell clusters present in healthy donors.

The data also belong to a second study, concerning T cell repertoires in aging, cancer and after chemotherapy. As that study records: Over several months to years, re-sampled healthy donor repertoires clearly shared clones. The full dataset contained several million TCR reads. Untreated cancer patients had significantly lower blood TCR diversity than age-matched healthy donors.

The receptor comes from a human donor in good health. V usage is TRBV5-1 and J usage is TRBJ2-4; with no DNA, the TCRdb D assignment of TRBD1 cannot be verified. Sequenced: peripheral blood. The CDR3 here is CASSLGQGVPIQYF. The whole variable domain, remainder taken from reference TRBV5-1 and TRBJ2-4, is KAGVTQTPRYLIKTRGQQVTLSCSPISGHRSVSWYQQTPGQGLQFLFEYFSETQRNKGNFPGRFSGRQFSNSRSEMNVSTLELGDSALYLCASSLGQGVPIQYFGAGTRLSVL.